A single sample gave rise to the 3 T cell receptor beta chains below, sequenced in a study of cytomegalovirus exposure and HLA in healthy donors. Sequencing used immunoSEQ multiplex PCR; TCRdb keeps in-frame clones, though not all of them. Among some 99,000 clones listed, about 88% were seen once. Sequencing was carried out using PBMCs. The source is a woman in her late teens or twenties in good health and CMV-seronegative.

CDR3 nucleotide sequence: TGTGCCAGCAGCCTATCGGCAGGGGCGAACACTGAAGCTTTCTTT. Protein: CASSLSAGANTEAFF. The gene calls are TRBV7-8 and TRBJ1-1, with D possibly matching TRBD1 (6 bases). The germline V gene has CDR1 SGHVS and CDR2 FQNEAQ. The CDR3 totals 15 residues. V was trimmed by 5 bases and J by 1 base, leaving 14 bases between them.

The rearrangement links TRBV7-2 to TRBJ2-3, with a weak D call TRBD1 (6 bases). The length of the CDR3 is 14 residues. With 0 bases removed from V and 5 bases from J, the gap between germline ends came to 9 bases. From germline, CDR1 is SGHTA and CDR2 FQGNSA. DNA of the CDR3: TGTGCCAGCAGCTTAGCTAGGACAGTAGATACGCAGTATTTT. Its translation: CASSLARTVDTQYF.

This clone was seen only once. CDR3 residues: CASSPTGTTGELFF. The CDR3, as DNA: TGTGCCAGCAGTCCGACAGGGACCACCGGGGAGCTGTTTTTT. This chain uses TRBV27 with TRBJ2-2; 7 bases are a match to TRBD1. Germline-derived CDR1 and CDR2 are MNHEY and SMNVEV (reference sequence). V lost 5 bases to trimming and J lost 4 bases; unmatched junction nucleotides: 4. The CDR3 has 14 amino acids.